The next 9 T cell receptor beta chains were all read from a single sample in a study of molecular identifiers for immune sequencing clone quantification. TCRdb passed the PCR reads through MiXCR, listing each CDR3 protein once. The table has roughly 320,000 distinct CDR3 sequences, about 23% seen once. Sequencing used naive CD8+ T cells from blood, with Jurkat cell RNA spiked in. The subset was: FACS-sorted CD8+CD4-CCR7+CD45RA+ naive T cells. These receptor sequences come from a human donor in good health. Some libraries in this study had Jurkat cell RNA spiked in.

Ten or more counts support this clonotype. This chain connects TRBV29-1 to TRBJ2-7; tentatively, D is TRBD2 (6 bases). With 6 bases removed from V and 3 bases from J, the gap between germline ends came to 18 bases. The length of the CDR3 is 14 residues. CDR1 and CDR2 from the germline V gene are SQVTM and ANQGSEA. The CDR3 is CSVPLGGSGYEQYF. The CDR3 DNA follows: TGCAGCGTCCCATTGGGGGGATCCGGCTACGAGCAGTACTTC.

This clonotype has a single count. Sequence at one end of the junction differs from germline and may be a read error. This rearrangement joins TRBV12-3 or TRBV12-4 to TRBJ1-5; D unclear. The CDR3 has 14 residues. The CDR3 spells CASSLDGENPPQHF. The DNA of the CDR3 is TGTGCCAGCAGTTTGGACGGGGAGAATCCGCCCCAGCATTTT.

This clonotype was recorded at least ten times. The chain is built from TRBV9 and TRBJ2-5, with a tentative D call TRBD2 (8 bases). From germline, CDR1 is SGDLS and CDR2 YYNGEE. Trimming stripped 3 bases from V and 4 bases from J, with 22 bases between. The CDR3 is made up of 17 amino acids. The CDR3 spells CASSAEGASGSRETQYF. The CDR3 bases are TGTGCCAGCAGCGCCGAGGGGGCTAGCGGGTCACGAGAGACCCAGTACTTC.

This clonotype appeared many times. The V and J genes are TRBV29-1 and TRBJ2-7; 11 bases are shared with TRBD1. The CDR3 loop spans 14 amino acids. V gave up 0 bases and J gave up 6 bases; unmatched junction bases: 4. Germline CDR1 SQVTM, CDR2 ANQGSEA. CDR3 coding DNA: TGCAGCGTTGAAGACCCGGGACAGGGGGTCGAGCAGTACTTC. This gives the protein CSVEDPGQGVEQYF.

This chain joins TRBV7-2 and TRBJ2-1, with a possible D match to TRBD1 (5 bases). V dropped 4 bases and J dropped 6 bases, with 7 bases sitting between them. Germline CDR1 SGHTA, CDR2 FQGNSA. CDR3 length: 12 amino acids. CDR3 nucleotide sequence: TGTGCCAGCAGCTGGACAAGCAATGAGCAGTTCTTC. Translated, it gives CASSWTSNEQFF.

The chain has TRBV7-3 and TRBJ1-1, with 8 positions matching TRBD1. This CDR3 has 12 amino acids. The J segment lost 6 bases and the V segment lost 5 bases, leaving 2 bases of the junction unmatched. The germline V gene encodes CDR1 SGHTA and CDR2 FQGTGA. The CDR3 coding sequence is TGTGCCAGCAGCGCGACAGGGGCTGAAGCTTTCTTT. This codes for CASSATGAEAFF. The full variable domain, its missing parts supplied by reference TRBV7-3 and TRBJ1-1, is GAGVSQTPSNKVTEKGKYVELRCDPISGHTALYWYRQSLGQGPEFLIYFQGTGAADDSGLPNDRFFAVRPEGSVSTLKIQRTERGDSAVYLCASSATGAEAFFGQGTRLTVV.

This clonotype was picked up a small number of times. The chain is built from TRBV7-9 and TRBJ1-5, with D perhaps TRBD1 (6 bases). V was shortened by 1 base and J by 7 bases, with 17 bases between the two germline ends. The germline CDR1 and CDR2 sequences are SEHNR and FQNEAQ (reference sequence). CDR3 length: 16 residues. CDR3 region: CASSLDPGARDQPQHF. For the CDR3, the DNA is TGTGCCAGCAGCTTAGATCCGGGGGCGCGGGACCAGCCCCAGCATTTT.

The chain has TRBV3-1 and TRBJ2-1; D gene uncertain. There are 15 residues in the CDR3. The V end lost 4 bases, the J end lost 2 bases, and 12 bases lay between the germline ends. Germline V CDR1 and CDR2: LGHDT, YNNKEL (reference sequence). Here the CDR3 reads CASSPDRVTYNEQFF. The CDR3 region has the DNA TGTGCCAGCAGCCCTGACCGGGTGACCTACAATGAGCAGTTCTTC.

This clonotype was recorded many times. The genes are TRBV29-1 and TRBJ2-2, with no clear D. CDR3 length: 14 amino acids. Per the germline V gene, CDR1 is SQVTM and CDR2 is ANQGSEA. V shed 1 base and J shed 5 bases, with 11 bases lying between them. The CDR3 sequence is CSVEGVDPTGELFF. Here the CDR3 DNA reads TGCAGCGTTGAAGGGGTGGATCCAACCGGGGAGCTGTTTTTT.